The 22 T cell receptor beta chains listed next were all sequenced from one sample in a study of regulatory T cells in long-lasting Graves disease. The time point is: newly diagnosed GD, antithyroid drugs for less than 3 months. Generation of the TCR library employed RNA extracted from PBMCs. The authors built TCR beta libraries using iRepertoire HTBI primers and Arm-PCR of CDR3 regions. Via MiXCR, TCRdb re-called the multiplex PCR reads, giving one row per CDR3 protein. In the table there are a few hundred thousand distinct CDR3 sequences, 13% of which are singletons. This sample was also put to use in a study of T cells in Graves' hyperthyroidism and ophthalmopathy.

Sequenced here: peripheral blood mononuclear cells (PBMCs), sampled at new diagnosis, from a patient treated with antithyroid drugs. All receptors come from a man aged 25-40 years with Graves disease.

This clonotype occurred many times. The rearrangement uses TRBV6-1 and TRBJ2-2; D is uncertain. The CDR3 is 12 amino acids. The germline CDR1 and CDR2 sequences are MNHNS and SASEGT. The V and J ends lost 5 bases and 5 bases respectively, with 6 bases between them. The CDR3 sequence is CASSQHTGELFF. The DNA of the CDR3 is TGTGCCAGCAGTCAACATACCGGGGAGCTGTTTTTT.

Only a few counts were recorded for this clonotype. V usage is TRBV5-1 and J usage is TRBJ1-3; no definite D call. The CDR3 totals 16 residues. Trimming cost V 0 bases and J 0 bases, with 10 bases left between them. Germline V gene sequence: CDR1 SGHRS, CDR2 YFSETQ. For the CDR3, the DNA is TGCGCCAGCAGCTTGGGGGGATCAAGCTCTGGAAACACCATATATTTT. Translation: CASSLGGSSSGNTIYF.

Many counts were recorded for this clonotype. CDR3 nucleotide sequence: TGTGCCAGCAGTTCTCTCGCGCCGGGGGGAAAACTGTTTTTT. Amino acids: CASSSLAPGGKLFF. The V gene is TRBV12-3 or TRBV12-4, the J gene TRBJ1-4, with a possible D match to TRBD1 (5 bases). The CDR3 is 14 amino acids. V lost 4 bases, J lost 10 bases, and 16 bases lay in between.

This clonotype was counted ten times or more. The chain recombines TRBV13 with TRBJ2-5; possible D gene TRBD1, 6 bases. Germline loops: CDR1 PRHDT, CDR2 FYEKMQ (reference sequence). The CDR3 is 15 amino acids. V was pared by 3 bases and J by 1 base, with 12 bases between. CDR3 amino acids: CASSFGRGPQETQYF. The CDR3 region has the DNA TGTGCCAGCAGCTTCGGCAGGGGCCCCCAAGAGACCCAGTACTTC.

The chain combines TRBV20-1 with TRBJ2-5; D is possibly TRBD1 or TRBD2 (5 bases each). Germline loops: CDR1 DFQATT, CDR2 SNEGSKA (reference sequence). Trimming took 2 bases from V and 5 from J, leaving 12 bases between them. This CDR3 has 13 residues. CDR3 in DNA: TGCAGTGCTAGAAGGGGAGAAGGGGAGACCCAGTACTTC. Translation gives CSARRGEGETQYF.

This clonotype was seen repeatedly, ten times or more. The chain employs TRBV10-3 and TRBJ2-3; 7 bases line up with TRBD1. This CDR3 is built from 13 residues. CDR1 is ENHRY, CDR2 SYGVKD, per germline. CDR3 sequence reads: CALGQESTDTQYF. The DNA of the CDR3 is TGTGCTCTCGGACAGGAGAGCACAGATACGCAGTATTTT.

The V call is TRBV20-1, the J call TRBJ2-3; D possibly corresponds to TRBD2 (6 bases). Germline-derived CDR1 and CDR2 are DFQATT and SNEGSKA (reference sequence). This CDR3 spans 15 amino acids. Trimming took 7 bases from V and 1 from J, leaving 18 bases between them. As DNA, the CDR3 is TGCAGTGTTCGGCCCTACGGGAGTGGCACAGATACGCAGTATTTT. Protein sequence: CSVRPYGSGTDTQYF.

CDR3 amino acids: CASSSFRLAGGGEGHEQFF. Here the CDR3 DNA reads TGTGCCAGCAGCTCCTTTCGACTAGCGGGAGGGGGGGAGGGCCATGAGCAGTTCTTC. The chain carries TRBV7-8 and TRBJ2-1, with 14 nucleotides matching TRBD2. The CDR3 spans 19 residues. J gave up 8 bases and V 4 bases, and 16 bases lay outside the gene matches. CDR1 SGHVS and CDR2 FQNEAQ come from the germline V gene.

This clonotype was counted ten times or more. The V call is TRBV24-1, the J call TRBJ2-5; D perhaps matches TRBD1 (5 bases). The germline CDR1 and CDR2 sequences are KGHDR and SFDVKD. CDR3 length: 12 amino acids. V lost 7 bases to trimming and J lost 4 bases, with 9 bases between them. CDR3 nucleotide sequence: TGTGCCACCAGAGGGGCGGCAGAGACCCAGTACTTC. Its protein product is CATRGAAETQYF.

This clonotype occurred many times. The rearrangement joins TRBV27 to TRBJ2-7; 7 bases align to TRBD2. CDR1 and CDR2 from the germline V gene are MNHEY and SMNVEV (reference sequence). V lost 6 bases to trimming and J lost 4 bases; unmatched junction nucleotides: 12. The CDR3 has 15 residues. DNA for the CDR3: TGTGCCAGCAGCGGTTCTGGGCAGGGACTATACGAGCAGTACTTC. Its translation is CASSGSGQGLYEQYF.

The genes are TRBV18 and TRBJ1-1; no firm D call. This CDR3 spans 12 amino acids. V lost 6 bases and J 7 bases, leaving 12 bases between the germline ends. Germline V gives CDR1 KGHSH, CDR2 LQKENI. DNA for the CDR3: TGTGCCAGCTCCGGACCTTCCGGTGAAGCTTTCTTT. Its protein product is CASSGPSGEAFF.

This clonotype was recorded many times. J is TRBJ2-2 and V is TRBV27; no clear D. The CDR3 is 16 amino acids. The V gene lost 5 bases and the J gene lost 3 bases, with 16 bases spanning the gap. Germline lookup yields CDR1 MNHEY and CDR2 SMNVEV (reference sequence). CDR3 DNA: TGTGCCAGCAGTCCCCCATCGGTCCGCCACACCGGGGAGCTGTTTTTT. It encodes CASSPPSVRHTGELFF.

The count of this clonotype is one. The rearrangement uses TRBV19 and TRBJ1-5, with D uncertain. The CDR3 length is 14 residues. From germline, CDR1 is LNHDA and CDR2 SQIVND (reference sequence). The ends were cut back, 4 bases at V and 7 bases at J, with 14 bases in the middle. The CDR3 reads CASSNTLRVQPQHF. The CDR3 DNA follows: TGTGCCAGTAGTAACACCTTAAGAGTGCAGCCCCAGCATTTT.

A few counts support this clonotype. This CDR3 reads CSVRQTGELFF. In DNA, the CDR3 is TGCAGCGTCCGCCAAACCGGGGAGCTGTTTTTT. The chain links TRBV29-1 to TRBJ2-2, with no clear D. Trimming removed 6 bases from V and 5 bases from J, with 7 bases in between. The CDR3 runs to 11 residues. Germline V lookup: CDR1 SQVTM, CDR2 ANQGSEA.

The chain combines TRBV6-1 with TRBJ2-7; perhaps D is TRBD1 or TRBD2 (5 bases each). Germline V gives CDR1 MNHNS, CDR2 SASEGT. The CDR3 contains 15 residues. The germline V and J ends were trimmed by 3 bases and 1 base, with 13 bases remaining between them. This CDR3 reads CASSEAWDLSYEQYF. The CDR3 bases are TGTGCCAGCAGTGAGGCTTGGGACCTGTCCTACGAGCAGTACTTC.

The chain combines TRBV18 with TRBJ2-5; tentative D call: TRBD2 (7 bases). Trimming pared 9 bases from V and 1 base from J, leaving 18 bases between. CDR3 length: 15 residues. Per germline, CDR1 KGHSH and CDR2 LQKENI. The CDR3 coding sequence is TGTGCCAGTTCCAACCGGGGGGCCGGCCAAGAGACCCAGTACTTC. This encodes CASSNRGAGQETQYF.

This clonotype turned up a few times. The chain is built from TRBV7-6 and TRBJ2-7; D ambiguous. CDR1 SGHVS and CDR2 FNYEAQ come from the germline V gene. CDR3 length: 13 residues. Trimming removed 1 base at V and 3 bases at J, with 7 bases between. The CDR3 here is CASSLEAYYEQYF. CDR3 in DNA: TGTGCCAGCAGCTTAGAGGCTTACTACGAGCAGTACTTC.

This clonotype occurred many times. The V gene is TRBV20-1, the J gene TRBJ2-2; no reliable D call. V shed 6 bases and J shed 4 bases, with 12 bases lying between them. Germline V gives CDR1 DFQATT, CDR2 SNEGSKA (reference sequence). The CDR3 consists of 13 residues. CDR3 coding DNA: TGCAGTGCCCTTAGTCTTCTCACCGGGGAGCTGTTTTTT. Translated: CSALSLLTGELFF.

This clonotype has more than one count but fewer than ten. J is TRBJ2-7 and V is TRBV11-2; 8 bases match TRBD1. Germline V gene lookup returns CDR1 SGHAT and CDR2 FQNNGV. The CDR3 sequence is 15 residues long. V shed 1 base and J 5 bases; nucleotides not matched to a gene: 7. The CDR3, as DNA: TGTGCCAGCAGCTTAGGATCGACAGGGGCCGACGAGCAGTACTTC. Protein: CASSLGSTGADEQYF.

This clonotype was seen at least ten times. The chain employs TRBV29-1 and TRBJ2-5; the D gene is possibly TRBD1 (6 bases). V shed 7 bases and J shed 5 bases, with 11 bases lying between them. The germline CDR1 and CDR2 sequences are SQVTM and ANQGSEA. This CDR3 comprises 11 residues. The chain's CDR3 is CSGGTMETQYF. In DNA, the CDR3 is TGCAGCGGGGGGACAATGGAGACCCAGTACTTC.

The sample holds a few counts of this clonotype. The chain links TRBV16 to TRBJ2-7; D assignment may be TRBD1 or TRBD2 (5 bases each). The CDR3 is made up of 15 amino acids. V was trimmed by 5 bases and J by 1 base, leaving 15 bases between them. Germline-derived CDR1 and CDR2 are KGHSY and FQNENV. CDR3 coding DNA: TGTGCCAGCAGCAAGCTCCGGGACGCATCCTACGAGCAGTACTTC. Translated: CASSKLRDASYEQYF.

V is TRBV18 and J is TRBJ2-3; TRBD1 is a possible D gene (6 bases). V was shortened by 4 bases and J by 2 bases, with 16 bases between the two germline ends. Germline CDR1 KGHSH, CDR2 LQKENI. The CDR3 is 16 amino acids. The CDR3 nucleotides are TGTGCCAGCTCACTTCGCCGACAGGATATCACAGATACGCAGTATTTT. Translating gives CASSLRRQDITDTQYF.